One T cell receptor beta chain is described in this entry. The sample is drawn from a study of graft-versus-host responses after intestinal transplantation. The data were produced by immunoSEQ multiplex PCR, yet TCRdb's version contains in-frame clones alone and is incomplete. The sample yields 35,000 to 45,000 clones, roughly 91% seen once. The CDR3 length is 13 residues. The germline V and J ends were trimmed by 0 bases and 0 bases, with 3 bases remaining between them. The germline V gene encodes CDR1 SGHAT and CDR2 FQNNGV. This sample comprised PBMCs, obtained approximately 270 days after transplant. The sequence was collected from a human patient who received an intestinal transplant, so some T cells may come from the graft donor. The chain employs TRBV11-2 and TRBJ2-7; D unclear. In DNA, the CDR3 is TGTGCCAGCAGCTTAGATCCCTCCTACGAGCAGTACTTC. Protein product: CASSLDPSYEQYF.